Included here is one T cell receptor beta chain sequence, with context. Germline values: CDR1 SGHRS, CDR2 YFSETQ. V lost 2 bases, J lost 8 bases, and 16 bases lay in between. The CDR3 contains 15 residues. Both TRBC1 and TRBC2 were covered by a beta constant-region primer of two equimolar oligonucleotides. TCRdb re-analysed the UMI-ligation and nested PCR reads in MiXCR, keeping a single row per CDR3 protein. The table shows 37,000 or so distinct CDR3 sequences, with less than 15% occurring only once. Sequential positive selection took CD4 T cells first, then CD8 T cells. Four subsets defined by CD45RA and CD27 were sorted after CD3, CD4, CD8 and live/dead staining. EMRA cells were CD45RA+CD27-, and effector memory cells CD45RA-CD27-. This record comes from a study of naive and memory T cell subsets.

Sequencing used effector memory CD4+ T cells from blood. As for subset: effector memory, CD45RA- CD27-. The chain couples TRBV5-1 to TRBJ1-4, with D possibly being TRBD1 (6 bases). The receptor was isolated from a human donor in good health. The CDR3 DNA is TGCGCCAGCAGCTTCGGGGGGCGTCAGGAGGAAAAACTGTTTTTT. The encoded protein is CASSFGGRQEEKLFF. Full variable domain (rest looked up from reference TRBV5-1 and TRBJ1-4): KAGVTQTPRYLIKTRGQQVTLSCSPISGHRSVSWYQQTPGQGLQFLFEYFSETQRNKGNFPGRFSGRQFSNSRSEMNVSTLELGDSALYLCASSFGGRQEEKLFFGSGTQLSVL.